These T cell receptor beta chains were read from a single sample in a study of T cell repertoires in cytomegalovirus infection. TCRdb re-called the reads with MiXCR, one entry per CDR3 protein. The sample contains approximately 170,000 distinct CDR3 sequences, over 15% of which appear only once. The sequenced sample was CD8+ T cells from PBMCs. The receptors originated from a human donor in good health (CMV status not recorded). Some clones in this sample may be carry-over from other donors' samples. Each CDR3 is given with its conserved first and last residue. D genes are given only for firm matches. Not all rows give a size; the values are once, few, many and, for expanded clones, a class.

TGTGCCAGCAGTCCATCGACAGGGCCAAGGTATGGCTACACCTTC | CASSPSTGPRYGYTF | NA | TRBJ1-2 | TRBD1 | TRBV6-2/TRBV6-3 | 15
TGTGCCAGCAGCTCGAGAACTAGCGGGGGGGACTATAGCACAGATACGCAGTATTTT | CASSSRTSGGDYSTDTQYF | few | TRBJ2-3 | TRBD2 | TRBV7-3 | 19
TGTGCCACACTACCCCGCGGCCCAAGGACGGAGACCCAGTACTTC | CATLPRGPRTETQYF | NA | TRBJ2-5 | NA | TRBV28 | 15
TGCAGTGCTAGAGAATCTAGCGGGGGGGCCTTTTACTCCTACGAGCAGTACTTC | CSARESSGGAFYSYEQYF | NA | TRBJ2-7 | TRBD2 | TRBV20-1 | 18
TGTGCCAGCAGAGGAAGCGGGAACACCGGGGAGCTGTTTTTT | CASRGSGNTGELFF | NA | TRBJ2-2 | NA | TRBV14 | 14
TGTGCCAGCAGTTTATCCGGGTCCCACGAGCAGTACTTC | CASSLSGSHEQYF | few | TRBJ2-7 | NA | TRBV28 | 13
TGTGCCAGCAGTTATGGGGCAGGGTACGAGCAGTACTTC | CASSYGAGYEQYF | few | TRBJ2-7 | NA | TRBV12-3/TRBV12-4 | 13
TGTGCCATCAGTGGACAGCCCGATGGTGCATATTACGAGCAGTACTTC | CAISGQPDGAYYEQYF | few | TRBJ2-7 | NA | TRBV10-3 | 16
TGTGCCAGCAGCCCCGACAGGTACTACGAGCAGTACTTC | CASSPDRYYEQYF | few | TRBJ2-7 | NA | TRBV11-2 | 13
TGTGCCAGCAGCTCCGGGACCCAAGAGACCCAGTACTTC | CASSSGTQETQYF | many | TRBJ2-5 | NA | TRBV11-2 | 13
TGTGCCAGCAGCGCCACGGACAGGGGCTCTGAAGCTTTCTTT | CASSATDRGSEAFF | few | TRBJ1-1 | TRBD1 | TRBV7-9 | 14
TGCGCCAGCAGTGAGTCGAGGACTAGCGGGAATGAGCAGTTCTTC | CASSESRTSGNEQFF | NA | TRBJ2-1 | TRBD2 | TRBV10-2 | 15
TGTGCCAGCAGTTTTTTAAGGGGTATGGAGACCCAGTACTTC | CASSFLRGMETQYF | many | TRBJ2-5 | NA | TRBV28 | 14
TGTGCCAGCAGAAAAGGGGACTCCCTAGCCAAAAACATTCAGTACTTC | CASRKGDSLAKNIQYF | NA | TRBJ2-4 | NA | TRBV28 | 16
TGTGCCAGCAGCTTAGTCGTCGAGGGGGAGCTGTTTTTT | CASSLVVEGELFF | NA | TRBJ2-2 | NA | TRBV7-2 | 13
TGTGCCAGCAGTTTATCGGCGGAGACGGGAAACACCATATATTTT | CASSLSAETGNTIYF | NA | TRBJ1-3 | NA | TRBV28 | 15